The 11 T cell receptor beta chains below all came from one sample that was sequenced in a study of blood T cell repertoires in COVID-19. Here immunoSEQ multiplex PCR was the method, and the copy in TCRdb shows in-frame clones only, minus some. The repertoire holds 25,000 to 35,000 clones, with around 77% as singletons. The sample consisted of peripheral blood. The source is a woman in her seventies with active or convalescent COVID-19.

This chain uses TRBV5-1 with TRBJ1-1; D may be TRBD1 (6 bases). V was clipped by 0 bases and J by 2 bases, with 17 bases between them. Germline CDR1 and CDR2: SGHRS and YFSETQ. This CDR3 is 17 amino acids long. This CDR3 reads CASSLGPLNRANTEAFF. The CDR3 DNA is TGCGCCAGCAGCTTGGGTCCCCTAAACAGGGCCAACACTGAAGCTTTCTTT.

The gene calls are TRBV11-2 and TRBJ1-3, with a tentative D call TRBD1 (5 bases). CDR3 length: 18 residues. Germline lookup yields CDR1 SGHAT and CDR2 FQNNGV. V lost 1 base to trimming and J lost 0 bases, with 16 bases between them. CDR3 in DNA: TGTGCCAGCAGCTTAGGGGGGACTAAGCTTGGCTCTGGAAACACCATATATTTT. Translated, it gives CASSLGGTKLGSGNTIYF.

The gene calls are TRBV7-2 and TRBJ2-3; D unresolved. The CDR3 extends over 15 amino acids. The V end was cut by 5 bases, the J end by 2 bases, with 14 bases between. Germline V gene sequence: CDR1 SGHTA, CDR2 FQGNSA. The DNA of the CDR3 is TGTGCCAGCAGCCAGATGTTGGTCGCCACAGATACGCAGTATTTT. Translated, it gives CASSQMLVATDTQYF. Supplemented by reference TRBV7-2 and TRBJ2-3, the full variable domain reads GAGVSQSPSNKVTEKGKDVELRCDPISGHTALYWYRQSLGQGLEFLIYFQGNSAPDKSGLPSDRFSAERTGGSVSTLTIQRTQQEDSAVYLCASSQMLVATDTQYFGPGTRLTVL.

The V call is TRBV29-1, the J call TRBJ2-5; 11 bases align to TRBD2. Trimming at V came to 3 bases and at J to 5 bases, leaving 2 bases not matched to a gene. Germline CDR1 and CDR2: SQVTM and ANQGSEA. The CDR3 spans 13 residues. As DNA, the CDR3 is TGCAGCGTTGACGGACTAGCGGGTGAGACCCAGTACTTC. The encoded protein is CSVDGLAGETQYF.

The CDR3 DNA sequence: TGCGCCAGCAGCTTGGAGCGGGTGAACACCGGGGAGCTGTTTTTT. Its protein is CASSLERVNTGELFF. This chain uses TRBV5-1 with TRBJ2-2, with a weak D call TRBD2 (6 bases). CDR3 length equals 15 residues. Between the trimmed V and J ends, which lost 0 bases and 1 base, there was a span of 7 bases. The V gene's germline CDR1 is SGHRS and CDR2 YFSETQ.

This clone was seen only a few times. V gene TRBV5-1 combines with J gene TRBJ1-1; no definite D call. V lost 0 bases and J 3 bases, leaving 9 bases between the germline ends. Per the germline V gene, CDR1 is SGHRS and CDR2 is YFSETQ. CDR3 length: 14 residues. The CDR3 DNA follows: TGCGCCAGCAGCTTGGTAGAGGGAGACACTGAAGCTTTCTTT. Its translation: CASSLVEGDTEAFF.

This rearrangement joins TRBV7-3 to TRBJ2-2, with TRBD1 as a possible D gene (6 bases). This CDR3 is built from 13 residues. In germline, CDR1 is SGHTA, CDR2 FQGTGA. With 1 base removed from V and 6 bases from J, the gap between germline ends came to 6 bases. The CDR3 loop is CASSLNRAGELFF. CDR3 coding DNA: TGTGCCAGCAGCTTAAACAGGGCCGGGGAGCTGTTTTTT.

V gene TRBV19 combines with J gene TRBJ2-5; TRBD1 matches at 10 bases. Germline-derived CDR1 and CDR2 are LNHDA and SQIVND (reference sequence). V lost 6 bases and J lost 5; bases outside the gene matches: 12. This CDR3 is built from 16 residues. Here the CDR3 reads CASRPGQGIGVETQYF. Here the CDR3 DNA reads TGTGCCAGTAGACCGGGACAGGGGATCGGCGTGGAGACCCAGTACTTC.

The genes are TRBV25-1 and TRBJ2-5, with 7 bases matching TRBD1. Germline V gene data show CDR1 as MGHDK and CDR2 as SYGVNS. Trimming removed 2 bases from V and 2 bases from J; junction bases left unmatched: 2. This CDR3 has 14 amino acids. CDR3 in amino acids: CASSETRGQETQYF. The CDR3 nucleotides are TGTGCCAGCAGTGAAACCAGGGGGCAAGAGACCCAGTACTTC.

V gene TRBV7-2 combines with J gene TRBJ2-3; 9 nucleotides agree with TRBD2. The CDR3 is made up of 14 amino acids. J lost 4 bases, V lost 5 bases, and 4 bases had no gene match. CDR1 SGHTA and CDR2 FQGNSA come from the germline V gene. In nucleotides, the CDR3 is TGTGCCAGCAGCCCTAGCGGGGACGCAGATACGCAGTATTTT. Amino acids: CASSPSGDADTQYF.

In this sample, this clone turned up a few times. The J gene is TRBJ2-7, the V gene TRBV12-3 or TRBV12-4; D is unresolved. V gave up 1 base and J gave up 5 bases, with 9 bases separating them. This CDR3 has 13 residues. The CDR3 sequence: CASSLGPRNEQYF. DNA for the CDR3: TGTGCCAGCAGTTTAGGACCTAGGAACGAGCAGTACTTC.